The present TCR beta chain was sequenced within a study of regulatory T cells in long-lasting Graves disease. Study-level points and caveats: Fewer public clonotypes were shared by new patients (around 970) than by persistent patients (around 2,900). Accuracy was possibly reduced by small sample size. TRBV28 was favored in persistent disease, as were TRBJ1-2 and TRBJ2-5.

Arm-PCR of CDR3 regions and iRepertoire HTBI primers were used to build TCR beta libraries. TCRdb itself ran the multiplex PCR reads through MiXCR, one entry per CDR3 protein. The sample holds about 660,000 distinct CDR3 sequences, around 30% seen once. This clonotype showed up many times. Its antigen remains unknown. Time point defined: persistent/refractory GD, antithyroid drugs over 5 years with positive TRAb. The TCR library was made from RNA extracted from PBMCs. Trimming at V came to 4 bases and at J to 2 bases, leaving 11 bases not matched to a gene. Germline CDR1 is MDHEN and CDR2 is SYDVKM. The length of the CDR3 is 16 residues.

Sequenced here: peripheral blood mononuclear cells (PBMCs), sampled when the disease was refractory, from a patient treated with antithyroid drugs. V gene TRBV28 combines with J gene TRBJ2-7; 7 bases are a match to TRBD1. The clonotype comes from a female donor with Graves disease. The CDR3 loop is CASSYRPGTAPYEQYF. DNA of the CDR3: TGTGCCAGCAGTTATAGACCCGGGACAGCTCCCTACGAGCAGTACTTC.